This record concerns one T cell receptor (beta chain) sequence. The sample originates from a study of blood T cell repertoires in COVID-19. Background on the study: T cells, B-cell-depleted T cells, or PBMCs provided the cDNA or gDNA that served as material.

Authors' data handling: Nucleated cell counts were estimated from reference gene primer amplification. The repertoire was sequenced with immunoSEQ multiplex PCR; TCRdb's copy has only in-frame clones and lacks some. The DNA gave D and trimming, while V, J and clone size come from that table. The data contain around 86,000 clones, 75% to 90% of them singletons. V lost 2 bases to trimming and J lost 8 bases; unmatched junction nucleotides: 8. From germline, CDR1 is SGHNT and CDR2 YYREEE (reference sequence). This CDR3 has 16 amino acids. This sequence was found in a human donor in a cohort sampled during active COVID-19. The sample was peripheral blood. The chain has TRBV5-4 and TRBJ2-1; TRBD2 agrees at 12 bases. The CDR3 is CASSFMTSGSGDEQFF. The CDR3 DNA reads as TGTGCCAGCAGCTTTATGACTAGCGGGAGTGGCGATGAGCAGTTCTTC.